A single sample is the source of the 14 T cell receptor beta chains below, sequenced in a study of blood T cell repertoires in COVID-19 (TCRdb year 2020). Receptor libraries were prepared by the immunoSEQ multiplex PCR assay. TCRdb stores this immuneACCESS table with in-frame sequences only. Part of the clones is absent; in the studies checked, under half of the shortfall reflects unresolved V genes, and no reason is known for the rest. The sample includes roughly 230,000 clones, with 83% observed a single time. Of the sample, more than 5.5% falls within the top ten clones. Sequencing was done on a sample of peripheral blood. The receptors come from a human donor in a cohort sampled during active COVID-19.

V usage is TRBV19 and J usage is TRBJ1-4; TRBD1 matches 8 bases. Germline CDR1 and CDR2: LNHDA and SQIVND (reference sequence). Trimming removed 5 bases from V and 4 bases from J; junction bases left unmatched: 3. CDR3 length: 14 residues. The CDR3: CASSPGQVNEKLFF. In DNA form, the CDR3 reads TGTGCCAGTAGTCCGGGACAGGTTAATGAAAAACTGTTTTTT.

The chain recombines TRBV6-6 with TRBJ2-7; D is perhaps TRBD1 (6 bases). The V gene lost 6 bases and the J gene lost 7 bases, with 13 bases spanning the gap. The germline gives CDR1 MNHNY, CDR2 SVGAGI (reference sequence). The CDR3 sequence is 12 residues long. The CDR3: CASSHRVGEQYF. The DNA for the CDR3 is TGTGCCAGCAGCCACAGGGTAGGGGAGCAGTACTTC.

This clone was observed a single time. Additional DNA sequences in this sample encode the identical CDR3. The chain employs TRBV5-1 and TRBJ2-5; D is unclear. The V end lost 2 bases, the J end lost 5 bases, and 4 bases lay between the germline ends. The CDR3 covers 11 residues. In germline, CDR1 is SGHRS, CDR2 YFSETQ. The CDR3 sequence is CASSFQETQYF. DNA for the CDR3: TGCGCCAGCAGCTTTCAGGAGACCCAGTACTTC.

This chain joins TRBV5-5 and TRBJ1-2; 12 nucleotides match TRBD1. Germline loops: CDR1 SGHKS, CDR2 YYEKEE (reference sequence). Trimming removed 4 bases from V and 7 bases from J; junction bases left unmatched: 8. This CDR3 has 15 residues. In DNA form, the CDR3 reads TGTGCCAGCAGCGCACCGGGACAGGGGGCGAGTGGCTACACCTTC. This gives the protein CASSAPGQGASGYTF.

The rearrangement links TRBV6-2 or TRBV6-3 to TRBJ2-5; the match to TRBD1 covers 10 bases. The CDR3 is made up of 15 amino acids. CDR1 and CDR2 from the germline V gene are MNHEY and SVGEGT. The V gene end was trimmed by 2 bases and the J gene end by 5 bases; junction bases not matched to a gene: 5. The CDR3 loop reads CASSYETGGWETQYF. For the CDR3, the DNA is TGTGCCAGCAGTTACGAGACAGGGGGCTGGGAGACCCAGTACTTC.

V gene TRBV19 combines with J gene TRBJ2-4; tentatively, D is TRBD1 (6 bases). The CDR3 sequence is 14 residues long. From germline, CDR1 is LNHDA and CDR2 SQIVND (reference sequence). V lost 6 bases and J 9 bases, leaving 18 bases between the germline ends. Here the CDR3 reads CASRTGTLTGIQYF. CDR3 sequence (DNA): TGTGCCAGTAGAACCGGGACACTTACAGGCATTCAGTACTTC.

This clone appeared a few times. V usage is TRBV2 and J usage is TRBJ1-2; possibly TRBD1 for D (5 bases). V lost 6 bases, J lost 0 bases, and 11 bases lay in between. The CDR3 is 14 residues long. Per germline, CDR1 SNHLY and CDR2 FYNNEI. The CDR3 reads CASSEQAANYGYTF. The CDR3 nucleotides read TGTGCCAGCAGCGAACAGGCAGCTAACTATGGCTACACCTTC.

The gene calls are TRBV9 and TRBJ2-3, with 8 bases aligning to TRBD2. Germline-derived CDR1 and CDR2 are SGDLS and YYNGEE. This CDR3 has 14 amino acids. Trimming cost V 5 bases and J 0 bases; bases outside gene matches: 2. The CDR3 loop reads CASSSGTSTDTQYF. For the CDR3, the DNA is TGTGCCAGCAGTAGCGGGACAAGCACAGATACGCAGTATTTT.

This rearrangement joins TRBV7-8 to TRBJ1-2; 9 bases are shared with TRBD1. The V segment lost 4 bases and the J segment 5 bases; nucleotides outside the gene matches: 8. The CDR3 has 15 residues. Germline CDR1 is SGHVS and CDR2 is FQNEAQ. The CDR3 nucleotides are TGTGCCAGCAGCTCCTCAGCGGACAGGGGATATGGCTACACCTTC. Its protein is CASSSSADRGYGYTF.

There are a few counts of this clone. The J gene is TRBJ1-5, the V gene TRBV12-3 or TRBV12-4; a weak D match, TRBD1 (6 bases). There are 12 residues in the CDR3. The ends were cut back, 4 bases at V and 5 bases at J, with 6 bases in the middle. The CDR3 is CASSSGDQPQHF. The DNA of the CDR3 is TGTGCCAGCAGTTCAGGGGATCAGCCCCAGCATTTT.

V is TRBV6-1 and J is TRBJ1-5, with a weak D call TRBD1 (5 bases). Deletions cut 1 base from V and 8 bases from J, with 15 bases between. Germline CDR1 MNHNS, CDR2 SASEGT. The CDR3 contains 15 residues. In DNA, the CDR3 is TGTGCCAGCAGTGAAGACAGGTACCGGGAGAAGCCCCAGCATTTT. Translating gives CASSEDRYREKPQHF.

The chain couples TRBV5-1 to TRBJ1-1, with a weak D call TRBD1 (5 bases). V shed 0 bases and J shed 11 bases, with 20 bases lying between them. CDR1 is SGHRS and CDR2 is YFSETQ in the germline V gene. The CDR3 consists of 15 residues. For the CDR3, the DNA is TGCGCCAGCAGCTTGGGGGGCTCGCACAGGAATCCGGCTTTCTTT. Encoded protein: CASSLGGSHRNPAFF.

The chain has TRBV9 and TRBJ2-5, with 7 bases matching TRBD1. CDR1 SGDLS and CDR2 YYNGEE come from the germline V gene. Losses at the gene ends were 3 bases for V and 4 bases for J; bases not matched to a gene: 6. This CDR3 comprises 14 residues. CDR3 nucleotide sequence: TGTGCCAGCAGCGCGAGGGACAGAGGAGAGACCCAGTACTTC. Residues: CASSARDRGETQYF. Combining the CDR3 with reference TRBV9 and TRBJ2-5 gives the whole variable domain DSGVTQTPKHLITATGQRVTLRCSPRSGDLSVYWYQQSLDQGLQFLIQYYNGEERAKGNILERFSAQQFPDLHSELNLSSLELGDSALYFCASSARDRGETQYFGPGTRLLVL.

The V gene is TRBV10-2, the J gene TRBJ2-1, with 10 positions matching TRBD2. Per the germline V gene, CDR1 is WSHSY and CDR2 is SAAADI. The length of the CDR3 is 16 residues. V dropped 6 bases and J dropped 10; count of bases not matched to a gene: 15. The CDR3 nucleotides are TGCGCCAGCAGACCCAAAATTCTTCTAGCGGGAGACGAGCAGTTCTTC. Its protein is CASRPKILLAGDEQFF.